The sample holds a few counts of the clone carrying this TCR beta chain. V lost 4 bases and J lost 7, with 10 bases in between. The CDR3 extends over 12 amino acids. Looked up from germline, CDR1 is LGHDT and CDR2 is YNNKEL (reference sequence). Per the study methods: For nucleated cells, counts were estimated from reference gene primer amplification. The protocol was immunoSEQ multiplex PCR, while the TCRdb copy is restricted to in-frame clones and leaves out a portion. V and J calls plus clone size are reproduced from that table; the DNA served to infer D and trimming. The profile shows approximately 130,000 clones, 83% of them singletons. These data originate in a study of blood T cell repertoires in COVID-19. Study overall: Donors in the United States, Italy and Spain gave samples during acute or convalescent COVID-19. PBMCs, B-cell-depleted T cells, or T cells provided the cDNA or gDNA that made up the material.

The specimen sequenced was peripheral blood. This chain connects TRBV3-1 (or the pseudogene TRBV3-2) to TRBJ1-1; no clear D. The TCR sequence derives from a man older than 75 with active or convalescent COVID-19. CDR3 nucleotide sequence: TGTGCCAGCAGCCTCTCGCCCGGTGAAGCTTTCTTT. Amino acid sequence: CASSLSPGEAFF.